Below, 12 T cell receptor beta chains from the same sample are listed, as sequenced in a study of blood T cell repertoires in COVID-19. Some clones are missing from TCRdb's copy, which holds only in-frame ones; the method was immunoSEQ multiplex PCR. The sample carries 200,000 to 250,000 clones, 88% recorded once. Sequenced input: peripheral blood. Every receptor here comes from a man between 65 and 85 years old with acute or convalescent COVID-19.

The chain joins TRBV28 to TRBJ2-5; weak D call: TRBD1 (6 bases). Looked up from germline, CDR1 is MDHEN and CDR2 is SYDVKM. The CDR3 extends over 19 amino acids. The V end lost 6 bases, the J end lost 1 base, and 27 bases lay between the germline ends. The CDR3 spells CASSPAKSGHGFVQETQYF. As DNA, the CDR3 is TGTGCCAGCAGCCCCGCAAAATCGGGACACGGTTTCGTCCAAGAGACCCAGTACTTC.

This clone has just one count. The chain has TRBV12-3 or TRBV12-4 and TRBJ1-1; D not resolved. V gave up 6 bases and J gave up 2 bases, with 10 bases separating them. The CDR3 extends over 13 amino acids. This chain's CDR3 is CASSLPPNTEAFF. The CDR3 DNA sequence: TGTGCCAGCAGCCTACCCCCAAACACTGAAGCTTTCTTT.

The V and J genes are TRBV30 and TRBJ1-5; 8 bases line up with TRBD1. Trimming removed 0 bases from V and 6 bases from J; junction bases left unmatched: 7. The CDR3 length is 15 residues. Germline V gene data show CDR1 as GTSNPN and CDR2 as SVGIG (reference sequence). The CDR3 is CAWSVGQGAGQPQHF. The CDR3 coding sequence is TGTGCCTGGAGTGTCGGGCAGGGGGCCGGTCAGCCCCAGCATTTT.

This clone occurred once. This rearrangement joins TRBV3-1 (or the pseudogene TRBV3-2) to TRBJ2-3; 7 nucleotides agree with TRBD2. This CDR3 is built from 16 residues. Per germline, CDR1 LGHDT and CDR2 YNNKEL (reference sequence). V gave up 4 bases and J gave up 5 bases; unmatched junction bases: 12. This CDR3 reads CASSPFAGAPQDTQYF. In nucleotides, the CDR3 is TGTGCCAGCAGCCCCTTTGCGGGAGCACCACAAGATACGCAGTATTTT.

This CDR3 is CASSVERLAGGPDTQYF. CDR3 in DNA: TGTGCCAGCAGCGTAGAAAGGCTAGCGGGAGGGCCAGATACGCAGTATTTT. The V call is TRBV9, the J call TRBJ2-3, with TRBD2 matching over 12 bases. The CDR3 spans 17 residues. V lost 0 bases to trimming and J lost 4 bases; unmatched junction nucleotides: 6. Germline CDR1 is SGDLS and CDR2 is YYNGEE. Variable domain in full (rest from reference TRBV9 and TRBJ2-3): DSGVTQTPKHLITATGQRVTLRCSPRSGDLSVYWYQQSLDQGLQFLIQYYNGEERAKGNILERFSAQQFPDLHSELNLSSLELGDSALYFCASSVERLAGGPDTQYFGPGTRLTVL.

This clone showed up just once. This rearrangement joins TRBV5-8 to TRBJ1-5; TRBD1 aligns across 7 bases. J was trimmed by 0 bases and V by 4 bases; bases with no gene match: 4. Germline CDR1 and CDR2: SGHTS and YDEGEE. CDR3 length: 15 residues. The CDR3 region is CASSPRQGSNQPQHF. Here the CDR3 DNA reads TGTGCCAGCAGCCCCCGACAGGGTAGCAATCAGCCCCAGCATTTT.

The chain has TRBV2 and TRBJ1-3; D ambiguous. Germline loops: CDR1 SNHLY, CDR2 FYNNEI. V was clipped by 6 bases and J by 0 bases, with 6 bases between them. The CDR3 is made up of 13 amino acids. CDR3 in amino acids: CASRRNSGNTIYF. DNA for the CDR3: TGTGCCAGCAGGCGGAACTCTGGAAACACCATATATTTT. The entire variable domain, with the rest obtained from reference TRBV2 and TRBJ1-3, is as follows: EPEVTQTPSHQVTQMGQEVILRCVPISNHLYFYWYRQILGQKVEFLVSFYNNEISEKSEIFDDQFSVERPDGSNFTLKIRSTKLEDSAMYFCASRRNSGNTIYFGEGSWLTVV.

The V and J genes are TRBV12-5 and TRBJ2-3; TRBD2 matches 13 bases. V dropped 2 bases and J dropped 3; count of bases not matched to a gene: 2. The CDR3 extends over 16 amino acids. Germline CDR1 LGHNT, CDR2 FRNRAP. In DNA form, the CDR3 reads TGTGCTAGTGGTTTGCTGGGACTAGCGGGAACAGATACGCAGTATTTT. The encoded protein is CASGLLGLAGTDTQYF.

The rearrangement uses TRBV5-5 and TRBJ1-1, with D unresolved. The CDR3 is 14 residues long. The V end was cut by 0 bases, the J end by 0 bases, with 6 bases between. The germline V gene encodes CDR1 SGHKS and CDR2 YYEKEE (reference sequence). CDR3 protein: CASSLDTLNTEAFF. The CDR3, as DNA: TGTGCCAGCAGCTTGGACACATTGAACACTGAAGCTTTCTTT. Filled out from reference TRBV5-5 and TRBJ1-1, the complete variable domain reads DAGVTQSPTHLIKTRGQQVTLRCSPISGHKSVSWYQQVLGQGPQFIFQYYEKEERGRGNFPDRFSARQFPNYSSELNVNALLLGDSALYLCASSLDTLNTEAFFGQGTRLTVV.

This clone is a singleton in its sample. The chain links TRBV7-6 to TRBJ2-7; TRBD2 is a possible D gene (6 bases). There are 11 residues in the CDR3. Between the trimmed V and J ends, which lost 1 base and 9 bases, there was a span of 7 bases. Germline values: CDR1 SGHVS, CDR2 FNYEAQ. In nucleotides, the CDR3 is TGTGCCAGCAGCTTAGTGGGGGGGCAGTACTTC. Protein product: CASSLVGGQYF.

The V gene is TRBV28, the J gene TRBJ2-2; 12 bases align to TRBD2. The ends lost 2 bases at V and 6 bases at J; junction bases unmatched: 10. This CDR3 has 18 amino acids. Germline assignment: CDR1 MDHEN and CDR2 SYDVKM. For the CDR3, the DNA is TGTGCCAGCAGTTTAAGGGCCTCTAGCGGGAGGGCCGCCGGGGAGCTGTTTTTT. It codes for CASSLRASSGRAAGELFF.

CDR3 DNA: TGTGCCACCACTCCTGAACAGACGATAATGAACACTGAAGCTTTCTTT. It codes for CATTPEQTIMNTEAFF. This chain links TRBV5-5 with TRBJ1-1; no clear D. This CDR3 has 16 amino acids. The germline V gene has CDR1 SGHKS and CDR2 YYEKEE (reference sequence). Trimming cost V 9 bases and J 0 bases, with 21 bases left between them.